Below, 18 T cell receptor beta chains from the same sample are listed, as sequenced in a study of cytomegalovirus exposure and HLA in healthy donors. This PCR relied on a set of 60 Vbeta primers and 13 Jbeta primers. Profiled with immunoSEQ multiplex PCR; TCRdb holds only in-frame clones, not every one. The table lists under 150,000 clones, around 78% of them singletons. Sequencing input: PBMCs. These receptors all stem from a woman aged 18-30 years in good health and CMV-seronegative.

As to this clone: Other nucleotide sequences in the sample specify the same CDR3. The chain joins TRBV5-4 to TRBJ2-5, with D maybe TRBD1 (6 bases). CDR1 SGHNT and CDR2 YYREEE come from the germline V gene (reference sequence). Trimming left V 4 bases short and J 1 base short, with 17 bases between. This CDR3 has 16 residues. CDR3 amino acids: CASSTRGRQPQETQYF. CDR3 nucleotide sequence: TGTGCCAGCAGCACCAGGGGCCGACAGCCCCAAGAGACCCAGTACTTC.

This clone was recorded once. V and J are TRBV4-1 and TRBJ2-1; 8 bases are a match to TRBD2. Germline assignment: CDR1 MGHRA and CDR2 YSYEKL. The V segment lost 8 bases and the J segment 8 bases; nucleotides outside the gene matches: 11. The CDR3 sequence is 14 residues long. CDR3 DNA sequence: TGCGCCAGCGCGCCCGGGACTAGGGCCCATGAGCAGTTCTTC. Amino acids: CASAPGTRAHEQFF.

J is TRBJ1-3 and V is TRBV7-2; 7 nucleotides line up with TRBD1. The CDR3 has 15 residues. Losses at the gene ends were 5 bases for V and 4 bases for J; bases not matched to a gene: 8. Germline CDR1 SGHTA, CDR2 FQGNSA. For the CDR3, the DNA is TGTGCCAGCAGCACACGACAGGGTCTCGGAAACACCATATATTTT. Amino acid sequence: CASSTRQGLGNTIYF.

DNA for the CDR3: TGTGCCAGCAGCTCCGTCTCCCTACTAGCTAGGGAAGAGACCCAGTACTTC. Its protein is CASSSVSLLAREETQYF. This chain links TRBV5-6 with TRBJ2-5; tentatively, D is TRBD2 (6 bases). CDR3 size: 17 residues. Germline V gene lookup returns CDR1 SGHDT and CDR2 YYEEEE. Trimming removed 3 bases at V and 3 bases at J, with 21 bases between. The variable domain in full, with the rest retrieved from reference TRBV5-6 and TRBJ2-5, is DAGVTQSPTHLIKTRGQQVTLRCSPKSGHDTVSWYQQALGQGPQFIFQYYEEEERQRGNFPDRFSGHQFPNYSSELNVNALLLGDSALYLCASSSVSLLAREETQYFGPGTRLLVL.

This clone has more than one count but fewer than ten. The V call is TRBV7-9, the J call TRBJ1-2; possibly TRBD1 for D (6 bases). CDR1 and CDR2 from the germline V gene are SEHNR and FQNEAQ (reference sequence). This CDR3 region has 13 residues. V was cut by 1 base and J by 7 bases, with 10 bases left in between. The chain's CDR3 is CASSLGDIPGYTF. The DNA for the CDR3 is TGTGCCAGCAGCTTAGGGGACATCCCTGGCTACACCTTC.

This clone has more than one count but fewer than ten. The chain is built from TRBV7-9 and TRBJ1-1, with TRBD1 identical over 7 bases. This CDR3 has 14 amino acids. The ends lost 5 bases at V and 5 bases at J; junction bases unmatched: 8. CDR1 is SEHNR and CDR2 is FQNEAQ in the germline V gene (reference sequence). The CDR3 nucleotides read TGTGCCAGCAGCCGACAGGGCCAGAAGACTGAAGCTTTCTTT. This translates into CASSRQGQKTEAFF.

V and J are TRBV19 and TRBJ2-3; 12 bases are shared with TRBD2. The CDR3 runs 15 residues. Germline V gene data show CDR1 as LNHDA and CDR2 as SQIVND (reference sequence). V gave up 4 bases and J gave up 7 bases; unmatched junction bases: 6. CDR3 DNA sequence: TGTGCCAGTAGTAAGACTAGCGGGGGAGAAAATACGCAGTATTTT. This sequence encodes CASSKTSGGENTQYF.

The V and J genes are TRBV5-6 and TRBJ2-1, with D tentatively TRBD2 (6 bases). Germline V CDR1 and CDR2: SGHDT, YYEEEE. The V end was cut by 4 bases, the J end by 0 bases, with 11 bases between. The CDR3 has 15 amino acids. CDR3 coding DNA: TGTGCCAGCAGCCTAAGGGACTTCTCCTACAATGAGCAGTTCTTC. Translated: CASSLRDFSYNEQFF.

The rearrangement links TRBV6-5 to TRBJ2-7; TRBD2 matches at 9 bases. The CDR3 contains 16 residues. The germline V gene has CDR1 MNHEY and CDR2 SVGAGI. V gave up 0 bases and J gave up 2 bases; unmatched junction bases: 5. CDR3 bases: TGTGCCAGCAGTTACTCGACGCTAGCGGGAACCTACGAGCAGTACTTC. Its protein product is CASSYSTLAGTYEQYF.

The J gene is TRBJ2-1, the V gene TRBV11-3; possible D gene TRBD1, 5 bases. This CDR3 region has 13 residues. Trimming removed 1 base at V and 4 bases at J, with 5 bases between. CDR1 SGHNT and CDR2 YENEEA come from the germline V gene. This chain's CDR3 is CASSLGTYNEQFF. In DNA, the CDR3 is TGTGCCAGCAGCTTAGGGACATACAATGAGCAGTTCTTC. Looking up the rest from reference TRBV11-3 and TRBJ2-1 gives the full variable domain: EAGVVQSPRYKIIEKKQPVAFWCNPISGHNTLYWYLQNLGQGPELLIRYENEEAVDDSQLPKDRFSAERLKGVDSTLKIQPAELGDSAVYLCASSLGTYNEQFFGPGTRLTVL.

V is TRBV15 and J is TRBJ2-3, with D possibly TRBD2 on 5 matching bases. There are 16 residues in the CDR3. Germline V lookup: CDR1 LNHNV, CDR2 YYDKDF (reference sequence). V was trimmed by 5 bases and J by 1 base, leaving 16 bases between them. The DNA of the CDR3 is TGTGCCACCAGCGAAGAGGGCCTGGCGGGCACAGATACGCAGTATTTT. Amino acid sequence: CATSEEGLAGTDTQYF.

The rearrangement links TRBV6-5 to TRBJ1-1; tentative D call: TRBD1 (5 bases). Germline values: CDR1 MNHEY, CDR2 SVGAGI. This CDR3 has 14 residues. V was cut by 7 bases and J by 1 base, with 13 bases left in between. The CDR3 loop reads CASNRAGSNTEAFF. The CDR3 coding sequence is TGTGCCAGCAATAGGGCAGGGTCGAACACTGAAGCTTTCTTT.

This clone was observed a single time. This chain links TRBV30 with TRBJ1-2, with 8 bases identical to TRBD1. The CDR3 sequence is 15 residues long. Germline assignment: CDR1 GTSNPN and CDR2 SVGIG (reference sequence). J was trimmed by 5 bases and V by 4 bases; bases with no gene match: 12. The CDR3 protein is CAWMGQAPSGYGYTF. CDR3 DNA sequence: TGTGCCTGGATGGGACAGGCCCCATCAGGGTATGGCTACACCTTC.

CDR3 coding DNA: TGCGCCAGCAGTGATTCCCTAAATCAGCCCCAGCATTTT. This encodes CASSDSLNQPQHF. V gene TRBV10-1 combines with J gene TRBJ1-5, with D hard to call. Trimming stripped 3 bases from V and 4 bases from J, with 7 bases between. The CDR3 extends over 13 amino acids. The V gene's germline CDR1 is WNHNN and CDR2 SYGVQD (reference sequence).

This clone was found once. This chain joins TRBV7-9 and TRBJ1-1, with 7 bases matching TRBD1. The CDR3 loop spans 15 amino acids. With V trimmed by 5 bases and J by 1 base, 7 bases remained unmatched. Germline V gene lookup returns CDR1 SEHNR and CDR2 FQNEAQ (reference sequence). Here the CDR3 DNA reads TGTGCCAGCAGCGACATCAGGGGGAGGAACACTGAAGCTTTCTTT. Its protein is CASSDIRGRNTEAFF.

The gene calls are TRBV2 and TRBJ2-1, with 7 bases identical to TRBD2. The V gene end was trimmed by 6 bases and the J gene end by 6 bases; junction bases not matched to a gene: 8. The CDR3 is 14 residues long. Per the germline V gene, CDR1 is SNHLY and CDR2 is FYNNEI. The CDR3: CASSRGGTFNEQFF. CDR3 nucleotide sequence: TGTGCCAGCAGCCGGGGAGGGACCTTCAATGAGCAGTTCTTC.

This chain uses TRBV14 with TRBJ2-1; 7 bases align to TRBD2. V shed 2 bases, J shed 6 bases, and the junction held 10 bases outside the gene matches. CDR3 length: 16 amino acids. Germline values: CDR1 SGHDN, CDR2 FVKESK. This chain's CDR3 is CASSQLGAGTLNEQFF. As DNA, the CDR3 is TGTGCCAGCAGCCAATTAGGAGCGGGGACCCTCAATGAGCAGTTCTTC.

The chain is built from TRBV7-6 and TRBJ2-1; 10 nucleotides align to TRBD2. The CDR3 is 17 amino acids. Unmatched junction bases numbered 7, after V lost 1 base and J lost 4 bases. The V gene's germline CDR1 is SGHVS and CDR2 FNYEAQ. The CDR3: CASSLVPASGGYNEQFF. The CDR3 DNA sequence: TGTGCCAGCAGCTTAGTCCCCGCTAGCGGGGGATACAATGAGCAGTTCTTC.